Detailed here is one T cell receptor (beta chain). Clones were sequenced by immunoSEQ multiplex PCR, and TCRdb holds only the in-frame ones, with some missing. In the table there are around 180,000 clones, 86% of which are singletons. The data were taken from a study of blood T cell repertoires in COVID-19. V shed 4 bases, J shed 3 bases, and the junction held 7 bases outside the gene matches. The germline CDR1 and CDR2 sequences are SGHRS and YFSETQ. The CDR3 covers 16 residues. The chain couples TRBV5-1 to TRBJ2-2; 9 nucleotides align to TRBD1. The clonotype was recovered from a woman aged 25 to 45 who had recovered from COVID-19. Source material: PBMCs or T cells enriched from blood (not recorded which). Here the CDR3 reads CASSARQGGYTGELFF. The DNA for the CDR3 is TGCGCCAGCAGCGCGCGACAGGGGGGATACACCGGGGAGCTGTTTTTT.